These 19 T cell receptor beta chains originate from one sample sequenced in a study of glioma-infiltrating T cells. Using RNA template, CDR3s of TCR alpha and beta were amplified with iRepertoire arm-PCR. One entry per CDR3 protein, called by TCRdb with MiXCR from the multiplex PCR reads. The sample holds approximately 90,000 distinct CDR3 sequences, around 23% seen once. Sequencing was done on a sample of glioma tissue, nonneoplastic brain tissue, or PBMCs (not recorded which). The source is a human donor with low-grade glioma or glioblastoma, undergoing nonglioma brain surgery, or in good health (not recorded which).

This clonotype has a count of ten or more. The rearrangement uses TRBV15 and TRBJ2-6, with D unclear. Trimming shortened V by 3 bases and J by 4 bases, and 7 bases separated the two germline ends. CDR3 length: 14 amino acids. Germline CDR1 LNHNV, CDR2 YYDKDF (reference sequence). The CDR3 DNA is TGTGCCACCAGCAGGAACCGCGGGGCCAACGTCCTGACTTTC. Its translation: CATSRNRGANVLTF.

The table lists this clonotype with many counts. The chain recombines TRBV20-1 with TRBJ2-5, with D possibly matching TRBD1 (5 bases). Germline V gene data show CDR1 as DFQATT and CDR2 as SNEGSKA (reference sequence). Trimming took 6 bases from V and 7 from J, leaving 21 bases between them. There are 14 residues in the CDR3. The CDR3 here is CSAPQGRVEGTQYF. CDR3 in DNA: TGCAGTGCCCCCCAGGGTAGGGTGGAAGGGACCCAGTACTTC.

This clonotype was seen ten or more times. This rearrangement joins TRBV20-1 to TRBJ1-4, with unresolved D. CDR1 and CDR2 from the germline V gene are DFQATT and SNEGSKA (reference sequence). V lost 0 bases to trimming and J lost 8 bases, with 16 bases between them. The CDR3 spans 15 residues. The CDR3 nucleotides are TGCAGTGCTAGAGATCGGCAGGTCCGGGAGGAAAAACTGTTTTTT. It yields the protein CSARDRQVREEKLFF.

There are many counts of this clonotype. This sequence joins TRBV20-1 and TRBJ2-3; the D is unclear. CDR1 and CDR2 (germline): DFQATT, SNEGSKA (reference sequence). V gave up 3 bases and J gave up 6 bases, with 7 bases separating them. This CDR3 has 11 residues. The CDR3 DNA follows: TGCAGTGCTAGCCTCAGGGATACGCAGTATTTT. Translated, it gives CSASLRDTQYF.

The V gene is TRBV5-5, the J gene TRBJ1-1, with D uncertain. V lost 0 bases to trimming and J lost 0 bases, with 6 bases between them. The germline CDR1 and CDR2 sequences are SGHKS and YYEKEE (reference sequence). This CDR3 contains 14 residues. The CDR3 DNA sequence: TGTGCCAGCAGCTTGGAAAGGCTGAACACTGAAGCTTTCTTT. Encoded protein: CASSLERLNTEAFF.

This clonotype was counted at least ten times. The J gene is TRBJ2-7, the V gene TRBV18; tentative D call: TRBD2 (6 bases). The length of the CDR3 is 13 residues. Germline CDR1 reads KGHSH; CDR2 reads LQKENI. V was shortened by 4 bases and J by 0 bases, with 7 bases between the two germline ends. CDR3 protein: CASSLADSYEQYF. CDR3 in DNA: TGTGCCAGCTCACTAGCGGACTCCTACGAGCAGTACTTC. The variable domain in full, with the rest retrieved from reference TRBV18 and TRBJ2-7, is NAGVMQNPRHLVRRRGQEARLRCSPMKGHSHVYWYRQLPEEGLKFMVYLQKENIIDESGMPKERFSAEFPKEGPSILRIQQVVRGDSAAYFCASSLADSYEQYFGPGTRLTVT.

This clonotype was recorded many times. This chain links TRBV7-2 with TRBJ2-3, with D hard to call. Trimming left V 3 bases short and J 0 bases short, with 10 bases between. This CDR3 region has 15 residues. The germline V gene has CDR1 SGHTA and CDR2 FQGNSA. This CDR3 reads CASSFVQASTDTQYF. CDR3 nucleotide sequence: TGTGCCAGCAGCTTTGTTCAGGCTAGCACAGATACGCAGTATTTT.

This clonotype was seen ten or more times. V and J are TRBV18 and TRBJ1-5; D remains ambiguous. Germline V CDR1 and CDR2: KGHSH, LQKENI. Trimming stripped 4 bases from V and 2 bases from J, with 12 bases between. The CDR3 has 15 amino acids. CDR3 protein: CASSRASGGNQPQHF. In nucleotides, the CDR3 is TGTGCCAGCTCACGAGCCTCCGGAGGCAATCAGCCCCAGCATTTT.

This clonotype was picked up many times. At one end, the junction sequence differs from germline, possibly due to a read error. The rearrangement uses TRBV5-4 and TRBJ2-1; 9 bases fit TRBD2. In germline, CDR1 is SGHNT, CDR2 YYREEE (reference sequence). The CDR3 spans 13 residues. CDR3 nucleotide sequence: TGTGCCAGCAGCTTGGGGACCGGGACTAGCTATCTGTTC. Residues: CASSLGTGTSYLF.

The J gene is TRBJ2-5, the V gene TRBV4-1, with 7 bases identical to TRBD2. Germline values: CDR1 MGHRA, CDR2 YSYEKL. Losses at the gene ends were 4 bases for V and 2 bases for J; bases not matched to a gene: 10. CDR3 length: 16 residues. CDR3 in amino acids: CASSLRVAGPQETQYF. CDR3 coding DNA: TGCGCCAGCAGCCTCCGGGTAGCGGGCCCACAAGAGACCCAGTACTTC.

This clonotype is medium-sized by share. The gene calls are TRBV27 and TRBJ2-7, with D possibly being TRBD2 (5 bases). Trimming stripped 6 bases from V and 7 bases from J, with 16 bases between. Germline CDR1 MNHEY, CDR2 SMNVEV (reference sequence). The CDR3 is 13 amino acids. The DNA for the CDR3 is TGTGCCAGCAGCCCGAACCCGCCGGGGGAGCAGTACTTC. This translates into CASSPNPPGEQYF.

The V and J genes are TRBV20-1 and TRBJ2-7; 7 bases are shared with TRBD1. V was pared by 8 bases and J by 1 base, with 5 bases of the junction left unmatched. Germline assignment: CDR1 DFQATT and CDR2 SNEGSKA (reference sequence). The CDR3 loop spans 12 amino acids. The CDR3 here is CSTTTGSYEQYF. CDR3 sequence (DNA): TGCAGTACTACGACAGGGTCCTACGAGCAGTACTTC.

J is TRBJ2-3 and V is TRBV6-1; D is perhaps TRBD2 (7 bases). This CDR3 has 15 amino acids. Germline assignment: CDR1 MNHNS and CDR2 SASEGT. V lost 5 bases to trimming and J lost 0 bases, with 12 bases between them. CDR3 sequence: CASSRGGGSTDTQYF. The CDR3 nucleotides are TGTGCCAGCAGTAGGGGGGGGGGGAGCACAGATACGCAGTATTTT.

In this sample, this clonotype turned up a few times. This chain connects TRBV2 to TRBJ2-3, with 10 bases matching TRBD2. The trim removed 10 bases at V and 6 bases at J, leaving 13 bases unmatched. There are 15 residues in the CDR3. Germline CDR1 SNHLY, CDR2 FYNNEI. CDR3 sequence (DNA): TGTGCCACCACCTACTTCGGGACTAGCGTCGATACGCAGTATTTT. Translating it yields CATTYFGTSVDTQYF.

This clonotype was picked up many times. This chain joins TRBV7-2 and TRBJ2-3; 11 bases agree with TRBD2. V lost 4 bases, J lost 5 bases, and 8 bases stayed unmatched. CDR1 is SGHTA, CDR2 FQGNSA, per germline. The CDR3 loop spans 16 amino acids. The CDR3 nucleotides read TGTGCCAGCAGCTCCCTGGGGCTAGCGGGAGGAGATACGCAGTATTTT. Amino acids: CASSSLGLAGGDTQYF.

This clonotype has ten or more counts. The rearrangement uses TRBV7-2 and TRBJ2-7, with 8 positions matching TRBD1. The CDR3 runs to 15 residues. Trimming took 4 bases from V and 3 from J; bases not matched to a gene: 8. The germline CDR1 and CDR2 sequences are SGHTA and FQGNSA. CDR3 sequence: CASSSNRGSGYEQYF. In DNA form, the CDR3 reads TGTGCCAGCAGCTCGAACAGGGGGTCGGGCTACGAGCAGTACTTC.

The table lists this clonotype with a few counts. The V gene is TRBV10-3, the J gene TRBJ2-7; D not certain. V was trimmed by 3 bases and J by 6 bases, leaving 9 bases between them. Per the germline V gene, CDR1 is ENHRY and CDR2 is SYGVKD. This CDR3 is built from 12 residues. DNA of the CDR3: TGTGCCATCAGTGAAGGCCATCTCGAGCAGTACTTC. This gives the protein CAISEGHLEQYF.

At least ten counts were recorded for this clonotype. The chain is built from TRBV15 and TRBJ2-5; possible D gene TRBD2, 6 bases. Germline loops: CDR1 LNHNV, CDR2 YYDKDF (reference sequence). The V end was cut by 1 base, the J end by 1 base, with 16 bases between. The CDR3 runs to 17 residues. The CDR3 DNA reads as TGTGCCACCAGCAGAGGGGTGGGCGGGAAAAGCCAAGAGACCCAGTACTTC. It specifies CATSRGVGGKSQETQYF.

With respect to this clonotype: The junction departs from the called germline gene at one end, perhaps through a read error. The chain carries TRBV7-8 and TRBJ2-2; D may be TRBD1 (6 bases). The CDR3 runs to 15 residues. Germline CDR1 and CDR2: SGHVS and FQNEAQ. The CDR3 spells CASSLDHRANGELVF. In DNA form, the CDR3 reads TGTGCCAGCAGCTTAGATCACAGGGCCAACGGGGAGCTGGTTTTT.